Listed here are 4 T cell receptor beta chains from one sample, sequenced in a study of T cells in Graves' hyperthyroidism and ophthalmopathy. What was amplified from RNA transcripts were TCR beta CDR3 regions. During a first-round RT-PCR of the TCR CDR3, the HTBI primer set was used. From the multiplex PCR reads, TCRdb called clonotypes with MiXCR, one entry per CDR3 protein. Altogether over 700,000 distinct CDR3 sequences are present, roughly 40% being singletons, with the ten largest covering 8.9%. The sequenced sample was blood. The receptors stem from a man aged 18 to 29 with Graves' hyperthyroidism.

This clonotype was seen many times. The chain has TRBV4-1 and TRBJ1-1, with a weak D call TRBD1 (6 bases). The CDR3 runs to 14 residues. V gave up 2 bases and J gave up 5 bases, with 12 bases separating them. CDR1 is MGHRA, CDR2 YSYEKL, per germline. CDR3 sequence: CASSQTQGWTEAFF. CDR3 DNA sequence: TGCGCCAGCAGCCAAACACAGGGTTGGACTGAAGCTTTCTTT.

V gene TRBV5-1 combines with J gene TRBJ1-1; possible D gene TRBD1, 5 bases. Germline V gene data show CDR1 as SGHRS and CDR2 as YFSETQ. V was clipped by 2 bases and J by 4 bases, with 12 bases between them. The CDR3 consists of 14 residues. CDR3 sequence (DNA): TGCGCCAGCAGCTTACAGGAGCCCTCCACTGAAGCTTTCTTT. Translated: CASSLQEPSTEAFF.

This clonotype came up a few times. J is TRBJ2-7 and V is TRBV9, with 8 bases aligning to TRBD1. Looked up from germline, CDR1 is SGDLS and CDR2 is YYNGEE. There are 15 residues in the CDR3. J lost 3 bases, V lost 4 bases, and 9 bases had no gene match. Written as DNA, the CDR3 is TGTGCCAGCAGCCCGTCGGTACAGGGGGACTACGAGCAGTACTTC. Residues: CASSPSVQGDYEQYF.

This clonotype was counted at least ten times. The chain links TRBV20-1 to TRBJ1-6; D possibly corresponds to TRBD1 (6 bases). Deletions cut 0 bases from V and 7 bases from J, with 16 bases between. The CDR3 runs 16 residues. CDR1 DFQATT and CDR2 SNEGSKA come from the germline V gene (reference sequence). Here the CDR3 DNA reads TGCAGTGCTAGAGATTTCGGTGGGGGCGACAATTCACCCCTCCACTTT. As protein: CSARDFGGGDNSPLHF.